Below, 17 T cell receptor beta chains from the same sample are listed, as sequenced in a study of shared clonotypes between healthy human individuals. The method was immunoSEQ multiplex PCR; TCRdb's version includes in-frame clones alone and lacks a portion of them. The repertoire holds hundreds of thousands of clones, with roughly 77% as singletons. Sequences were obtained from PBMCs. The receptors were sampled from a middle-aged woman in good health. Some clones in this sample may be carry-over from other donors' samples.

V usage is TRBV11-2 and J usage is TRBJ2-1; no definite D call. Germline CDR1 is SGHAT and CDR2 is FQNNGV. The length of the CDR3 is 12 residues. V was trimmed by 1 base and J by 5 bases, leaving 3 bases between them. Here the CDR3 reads CASSLVHNEQFF. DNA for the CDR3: TGTGCCAGCAGCTTAGTTCACAATGAGCAGTTCTTC.

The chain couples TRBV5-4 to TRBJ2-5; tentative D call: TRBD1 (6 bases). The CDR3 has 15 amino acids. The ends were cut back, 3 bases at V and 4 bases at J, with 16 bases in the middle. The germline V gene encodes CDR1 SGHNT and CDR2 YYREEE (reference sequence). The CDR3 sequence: CASSSRQVVGETQYF. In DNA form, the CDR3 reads TGTGCCAGCAGCTCCCGACAGGTGGTGGGAGAGACCCAGTACTTC. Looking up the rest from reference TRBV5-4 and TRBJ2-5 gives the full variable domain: ETGVTQSPTHLIKTRGQQVTLRCSSQSGHNTVSWYQQALGQGPQFIFQYYREEENGRGNFPPRFSGLQFPNYSSELNVNALELDDSALYLCASSSRQVVGETQYFGPGTRLLVL.

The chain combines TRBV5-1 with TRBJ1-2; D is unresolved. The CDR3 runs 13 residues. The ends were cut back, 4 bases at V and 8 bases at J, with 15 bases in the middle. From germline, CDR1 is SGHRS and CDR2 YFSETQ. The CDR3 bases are TGCGCCAGCAGCGGCAGTAGTCTAGGGGGCTACACCTTC. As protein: CASSGSSLGGYTF.

CDR3 nucleotide sequence: TGTGCCAGCAGCCAATCTGGCAGGGCCACCGGGGAGCTGTTTTTT. Protein product: CASSQSGRATGELFF. This chain joins TRBV14 and TRBJ2-2; tentative D call: TRBD1 (5 bases). Germline V lookup: CDR1 SGHDN, CDR2 FVKESK. V was trimmed by 2 bases and J by 4 bases, leaving 11 bases between them. The CDR3 runs 15 residues.

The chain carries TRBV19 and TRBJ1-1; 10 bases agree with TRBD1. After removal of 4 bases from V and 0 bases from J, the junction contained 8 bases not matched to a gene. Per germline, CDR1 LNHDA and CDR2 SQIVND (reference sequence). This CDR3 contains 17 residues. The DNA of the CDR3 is TGTGCCAGTAGTACAGCCGGGACAGGGGCACTGAACACTGAAGCTTTCTTT. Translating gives CASSTAGTGALNTEAFF.

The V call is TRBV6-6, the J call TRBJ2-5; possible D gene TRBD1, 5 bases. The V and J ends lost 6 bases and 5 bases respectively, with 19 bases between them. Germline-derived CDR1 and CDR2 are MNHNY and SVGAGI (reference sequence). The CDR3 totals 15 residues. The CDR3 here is CASSLPRQFPETQYF. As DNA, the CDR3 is TGTGCCAGCAGCCTTCCCCGACAGTTCCCCGAGACCCAGTACTTC.

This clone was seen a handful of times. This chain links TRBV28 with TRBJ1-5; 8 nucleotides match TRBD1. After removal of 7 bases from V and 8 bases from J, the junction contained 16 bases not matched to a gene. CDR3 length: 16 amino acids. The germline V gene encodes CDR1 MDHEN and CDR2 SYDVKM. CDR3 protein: CASTSLGRGPKEPQHF. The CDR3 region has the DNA TGTGCCAGCACCTCCTTGGGCAGGGGGCCTAAGGAGCCCCAGCATTTT.

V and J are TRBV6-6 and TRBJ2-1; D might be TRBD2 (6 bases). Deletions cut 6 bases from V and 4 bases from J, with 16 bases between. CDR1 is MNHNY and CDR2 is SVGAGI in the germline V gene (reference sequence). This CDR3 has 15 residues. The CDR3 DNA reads TGTGCCAGCAGGAGTTATAGCGGAGCTTACAATGAGCAGTTCTTC. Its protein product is CASRSYSGAYNEQFF.

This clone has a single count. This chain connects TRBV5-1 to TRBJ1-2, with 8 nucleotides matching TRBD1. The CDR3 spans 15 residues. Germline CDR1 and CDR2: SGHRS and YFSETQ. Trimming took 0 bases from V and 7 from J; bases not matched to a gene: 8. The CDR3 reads CASSLARAGTGGYTF. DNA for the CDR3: TGCGCCAGCAGCTTGGCTCGGGCCGGGACAGGTGGCTACACCTTC. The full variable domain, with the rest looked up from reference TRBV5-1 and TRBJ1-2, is KAGVTQTPRYLIKTRGQQVTLSCSPISGHRSVSWYQQTPGQGLQFLFEYFSETQRNKGNFPGRFSGRQFSNSRSEMNVSTLELGDSALYLCASSLARAGTGGYTFGSGTRLTVV.

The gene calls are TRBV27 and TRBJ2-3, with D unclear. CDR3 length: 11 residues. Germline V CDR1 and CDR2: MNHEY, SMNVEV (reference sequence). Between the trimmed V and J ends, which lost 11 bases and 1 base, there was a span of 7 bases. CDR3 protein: CAVLGTDTQYF. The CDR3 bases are TGTGCCGTACTTGGCACAGATACGCAGTATTTT.

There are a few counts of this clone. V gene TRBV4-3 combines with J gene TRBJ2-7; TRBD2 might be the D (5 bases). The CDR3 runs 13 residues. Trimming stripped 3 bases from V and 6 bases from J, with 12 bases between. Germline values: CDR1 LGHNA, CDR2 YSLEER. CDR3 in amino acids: CASSQYRGLEQYF. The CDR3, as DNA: TGCGCCAGCAGCCAGTACCGGGGTCTCGAGCAGTACTTC.

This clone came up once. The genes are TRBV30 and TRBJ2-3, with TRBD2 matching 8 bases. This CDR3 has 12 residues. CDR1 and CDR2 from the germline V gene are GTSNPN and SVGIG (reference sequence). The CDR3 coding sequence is TGTGCTGGTAGCGGGGCGTCAGATACGCAGTATTTT. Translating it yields CAGSGASDTQYF. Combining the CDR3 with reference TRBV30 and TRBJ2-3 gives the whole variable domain SQTIHQWPATLVQPVGSPLSLECTVEGTSNPNLYWYRQAAGRGLQLLFYSVGIGQISSEVPQNLSASRPQDRQFILSSKKLLLSDSGFYLCAGSGASDTQYFGPGTRLTVL.

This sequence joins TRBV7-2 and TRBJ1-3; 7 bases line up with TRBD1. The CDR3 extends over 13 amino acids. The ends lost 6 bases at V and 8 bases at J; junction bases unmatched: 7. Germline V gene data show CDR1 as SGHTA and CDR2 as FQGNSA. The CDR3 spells CASSRYTGDTIYF. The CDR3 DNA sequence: TGTGCCAGCAGTCGATACACAGGGGACACCATATATTTT.

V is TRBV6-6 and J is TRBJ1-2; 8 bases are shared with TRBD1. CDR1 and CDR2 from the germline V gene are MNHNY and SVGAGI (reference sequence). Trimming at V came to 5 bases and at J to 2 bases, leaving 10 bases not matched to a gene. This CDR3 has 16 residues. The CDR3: CASSPPPGQENYGYTF. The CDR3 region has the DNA TGTGCCAGCAGTCCACCACCGGGACAGGAAAACTATGGCTACACCTTC.

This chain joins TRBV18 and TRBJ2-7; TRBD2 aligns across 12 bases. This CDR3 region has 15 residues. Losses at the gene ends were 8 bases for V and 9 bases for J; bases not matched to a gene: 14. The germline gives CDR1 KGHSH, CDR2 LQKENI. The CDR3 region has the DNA TGTGCCAGCCAGACTAGCGGGAGTGATACCCTCGGGCAGTACTTC. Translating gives CASQTSGSDTLGQYF.

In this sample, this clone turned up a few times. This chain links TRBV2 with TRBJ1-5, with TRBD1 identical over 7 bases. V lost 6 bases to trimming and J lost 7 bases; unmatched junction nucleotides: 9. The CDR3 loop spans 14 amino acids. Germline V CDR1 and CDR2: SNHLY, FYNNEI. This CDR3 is CASSRDSGDQPQHF. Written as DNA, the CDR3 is TGTGCCAGCAGCAGGGACAGCGGGGACCAGCCCCAGCATTTT.

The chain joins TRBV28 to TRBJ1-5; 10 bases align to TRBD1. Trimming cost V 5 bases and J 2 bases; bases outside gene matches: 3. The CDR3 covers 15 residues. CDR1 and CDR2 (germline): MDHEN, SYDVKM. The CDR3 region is CASSPTGGGNQPQHF. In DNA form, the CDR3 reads TGTGCCAGCAGTCCGACAGGGGGCGGCAATCAGCCCCAGCATTTT. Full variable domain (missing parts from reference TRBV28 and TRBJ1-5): DVKVTQSSRYLVKRTGEKVFLECVQDMDHENMFWYRQDPGLGLRLIYFSYDVKMKEKGDIPEGYSVSREKKERFSLILESASTNQTSMYLCASSPTGGGNQPQHFGDGTRLSIL.